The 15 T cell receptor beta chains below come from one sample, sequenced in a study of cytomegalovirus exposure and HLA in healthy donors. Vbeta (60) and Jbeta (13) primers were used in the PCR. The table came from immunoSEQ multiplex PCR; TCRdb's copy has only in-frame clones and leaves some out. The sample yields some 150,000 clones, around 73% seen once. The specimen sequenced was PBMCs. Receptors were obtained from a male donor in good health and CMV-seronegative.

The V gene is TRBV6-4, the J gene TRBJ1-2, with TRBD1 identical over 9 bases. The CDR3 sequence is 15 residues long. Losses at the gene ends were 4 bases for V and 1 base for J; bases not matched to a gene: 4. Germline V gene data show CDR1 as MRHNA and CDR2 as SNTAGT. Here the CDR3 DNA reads TGTGCCAGCAGTGTCACAGGGGGCGATAACTATGGCTACACCTTC. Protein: CASSVTGGDNYGYTF.

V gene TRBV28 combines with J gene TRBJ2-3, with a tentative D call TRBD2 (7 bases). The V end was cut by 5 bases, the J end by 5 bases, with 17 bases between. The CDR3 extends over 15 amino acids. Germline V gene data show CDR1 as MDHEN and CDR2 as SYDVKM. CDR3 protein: CASSTVGGGIDTQYF. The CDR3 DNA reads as TGTGCCAGCAGTACAGTAGGGGGGGGTATAGATACGCAGTATTTT.

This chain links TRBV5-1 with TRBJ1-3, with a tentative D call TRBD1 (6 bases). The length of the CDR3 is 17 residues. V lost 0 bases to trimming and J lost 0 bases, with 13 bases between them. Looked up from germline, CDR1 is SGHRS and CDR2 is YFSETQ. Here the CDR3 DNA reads TGCGCCAGCAGCTTGGGCTCAGGGGCCCTCTCTGGAAACACCATATATTTT. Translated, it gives CASSLGSGALSGNTIYF.

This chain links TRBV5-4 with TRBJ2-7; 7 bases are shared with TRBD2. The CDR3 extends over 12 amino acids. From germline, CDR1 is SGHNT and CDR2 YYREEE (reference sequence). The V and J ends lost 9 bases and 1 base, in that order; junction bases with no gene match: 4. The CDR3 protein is CATQAGSYEQYF. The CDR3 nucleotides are TGTGCCACCCAAGCGGGATCCTACGAGCAGTACTTC.

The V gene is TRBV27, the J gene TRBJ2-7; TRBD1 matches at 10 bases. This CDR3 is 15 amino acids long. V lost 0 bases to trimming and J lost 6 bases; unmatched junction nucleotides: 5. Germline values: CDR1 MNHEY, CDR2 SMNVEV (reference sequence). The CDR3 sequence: CASSLSRTGGGEQYF. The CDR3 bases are TGTGCCAGCAGTTTATCTCGGACAGGGGGGGGCGAGCAGTACTTC.

CDR3 region: CASSAQLGAGASTDTQYF. The CDR3 DNA sequence: TGTGCCAGCAGCGCCCAGTTGGGAGCGGGGGCTAGCACAGATACGCAGTATTTT. The genes are TRBV9 and TRBJ2-3; 8 bases agree with TRBD2. This CDR3 contains 18 residues. V gave up 3 bases and J gave up 0 bases; unmatched junction bases: 12. Germline V gene data show CDR1 as SGDLS and CDR2 as YYNGEE.

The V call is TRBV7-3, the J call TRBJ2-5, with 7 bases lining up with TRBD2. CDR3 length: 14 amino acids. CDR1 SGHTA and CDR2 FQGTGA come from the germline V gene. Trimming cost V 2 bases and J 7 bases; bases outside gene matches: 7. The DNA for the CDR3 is TGTGCCAGCAGCTTAGGCGGGGGAGGAGGGACCCAGTACTTC. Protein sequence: CASSLGGGGGTQYF.

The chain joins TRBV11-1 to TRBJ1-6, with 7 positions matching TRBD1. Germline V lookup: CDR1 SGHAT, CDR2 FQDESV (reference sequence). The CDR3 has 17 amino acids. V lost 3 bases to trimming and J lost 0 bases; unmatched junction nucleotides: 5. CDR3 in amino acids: CASSLLQGSSYNSPLHF. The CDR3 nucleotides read TGTGCCAGCAGCTTGCTACAGGGGAGCTCCTATAATTCACCCCTCCACTTT. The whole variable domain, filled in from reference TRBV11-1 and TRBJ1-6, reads EAEVAQSPRYKITEKSQAVAFWCDPISGHATLYWYRQILGQGPELLVQFQDESVVDDSQLPKDRFSAERLKGVDSTLKIQPAELGDSAMYLCASSLLQGSSYNSPLHFGNGTRLTVT.

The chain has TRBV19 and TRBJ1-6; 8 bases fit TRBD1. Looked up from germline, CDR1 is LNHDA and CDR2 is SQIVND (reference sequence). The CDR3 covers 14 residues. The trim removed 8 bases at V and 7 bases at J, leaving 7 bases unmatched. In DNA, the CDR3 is TGTGCCAGTGGGGGACAGGTGACGAATTCACCCCTCCACTTT. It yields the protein CASGGQVTNSPLHF.

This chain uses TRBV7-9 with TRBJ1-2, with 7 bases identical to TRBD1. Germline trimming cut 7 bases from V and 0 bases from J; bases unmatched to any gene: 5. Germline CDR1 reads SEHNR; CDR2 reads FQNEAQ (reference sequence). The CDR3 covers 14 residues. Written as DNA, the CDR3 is TGTGCCAGCACCTGGGACAGAACTAACTATGGCTACACCTTC. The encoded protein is CASTWDRTNYGYTF.

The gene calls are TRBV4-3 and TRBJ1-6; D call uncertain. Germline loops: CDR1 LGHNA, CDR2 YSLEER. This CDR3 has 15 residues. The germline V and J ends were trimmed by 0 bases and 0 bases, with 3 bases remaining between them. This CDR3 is CASSQESSYNSPLHF. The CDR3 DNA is TGCGCCAGCAGCCAAGAGAGCTCCTATAATTCACCCCTCCACTTT.

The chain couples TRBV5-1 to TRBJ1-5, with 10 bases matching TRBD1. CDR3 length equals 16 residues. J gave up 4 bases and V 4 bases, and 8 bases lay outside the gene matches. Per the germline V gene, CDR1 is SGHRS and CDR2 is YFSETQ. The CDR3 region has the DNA TGCGCCAGCAGCCCAGGGGACAGGGGAGGGAATCAGCCCCAGCATTTT. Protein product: CASSPGDRGGNQPQHF.

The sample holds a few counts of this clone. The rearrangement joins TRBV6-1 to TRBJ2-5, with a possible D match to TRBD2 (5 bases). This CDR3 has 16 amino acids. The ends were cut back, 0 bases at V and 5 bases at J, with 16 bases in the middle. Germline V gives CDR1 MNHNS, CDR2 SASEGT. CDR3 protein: CASSEARVGSWETQYF. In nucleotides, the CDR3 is TGTGCCAGCAGTGAAGCGCGGGTGGGCAGCTGGGAGACCCAGTACTTC.

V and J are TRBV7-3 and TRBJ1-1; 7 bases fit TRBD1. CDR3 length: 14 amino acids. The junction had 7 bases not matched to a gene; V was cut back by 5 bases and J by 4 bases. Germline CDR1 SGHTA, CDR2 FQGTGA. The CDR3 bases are TGTGCCAGCAGCGCCAGGGGGTCGGGCACTGAAGCTTTCTTT. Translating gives CASSARGSGTEAFF.

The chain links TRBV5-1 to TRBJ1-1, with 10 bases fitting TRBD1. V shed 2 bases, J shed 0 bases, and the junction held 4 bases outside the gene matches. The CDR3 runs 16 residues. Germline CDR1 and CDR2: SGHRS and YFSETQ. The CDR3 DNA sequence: TGCGCCAGCAGCTTATGGACAGGGGGGATGAACACTGAAGCTTTCTTT. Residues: CASSLWTGGMNTEAFF. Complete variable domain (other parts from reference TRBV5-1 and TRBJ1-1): KAGVTQTPRYLIKTRGQQVTLSCSPISGHRSVSWYQQTPGQGLQFLFEYFSETQRNKGNFPGRFSGRQFSNSRSEMNVSTLELGDSALYLCASSLWTGGMNTEAFFGQGTRLTVV.